This entry describes one T cell receptor (beta chain). The data belong to a study of shared clonotypes between healthy human individuals. Study background: Contributing individuals were two females and three males aged 18 to 49.

Germline V gives CDR1 MDHEN, CDR2 SYDVKM. The CDR3 contains 13 residues. Trimming took off 7 bases at V and 7 bases at J, with 16 bases between the two ends. It was around 300 ng DNA, around 30,000 T cell genomes, that went into each replicate PCR of unsorted PBMC. Using immunoSEQ multiplex PCR, the repertoire was profiled, and TCRdb retains in-frame clones only, with some absent. Among about 490,000 clones, about 82% were seen once, and the ten largest hold under 15%. Only Caucasian adults living in Nashville, Tennessee made up the donor group. The rearrangement uses TRBV28 and TRBJ2-5, with D perhaps TRBD2 (6 bases). This sequence originates from a woman aged 40 to 50 in good health. Some clones in this sample may be carry-over from other donors' samples. The sample comprised PBMCs. In DNA, the CDR3 is TGTGCCAGCAACGGGAGTCCAGAGGGGACCCAGTACTTC. Its protein is CASNGSPEGTQYF.